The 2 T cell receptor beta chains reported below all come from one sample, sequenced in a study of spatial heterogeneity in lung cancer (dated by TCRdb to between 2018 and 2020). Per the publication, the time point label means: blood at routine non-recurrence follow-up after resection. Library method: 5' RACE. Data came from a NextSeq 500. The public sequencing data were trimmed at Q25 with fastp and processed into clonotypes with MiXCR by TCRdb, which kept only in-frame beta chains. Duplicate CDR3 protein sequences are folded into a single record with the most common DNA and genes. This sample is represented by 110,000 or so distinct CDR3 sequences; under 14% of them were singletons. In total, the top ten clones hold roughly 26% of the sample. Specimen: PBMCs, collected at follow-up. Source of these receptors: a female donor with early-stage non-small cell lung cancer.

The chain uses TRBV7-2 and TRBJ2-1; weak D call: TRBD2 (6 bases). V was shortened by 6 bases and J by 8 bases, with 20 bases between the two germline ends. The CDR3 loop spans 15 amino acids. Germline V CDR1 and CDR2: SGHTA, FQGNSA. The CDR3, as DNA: TGTGCCAGCAGTCTTAGCGGTGGGCGCCGCGATGAGCAGTTCTTC. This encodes CASSLSGGRRDEQFF.

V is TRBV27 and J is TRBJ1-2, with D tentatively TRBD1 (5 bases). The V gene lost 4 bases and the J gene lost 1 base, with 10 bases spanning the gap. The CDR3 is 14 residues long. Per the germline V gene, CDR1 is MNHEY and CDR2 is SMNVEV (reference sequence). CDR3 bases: TGTGCCAGCAGTTCCGGGGCCGGTAACTATGGCTACACCTTC. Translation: CASSSGAGNYGYTF.